The following is a TCR beta chain sequence with its context. This PCR relied on a set of 60 Vbeta primers and 13 Jbeta primers. Sequenced by immunoSEQ multiplex PCR; TCRdb stores in-frame clones only, minus some. The data contain some 150,000 clones, about 69% of them seen just once; the ten biggest clones take up less than 2.5%. This sample is part of a study of cytomegalovirus exposure and HLA in healthy donors. The junction had 16 bases not matched to a gene; V was cut back by 8 bases and J by 4 bases. In germline, CDR1 is SNHLY, CDR2 FYNNEI. The CDR3 consists of 16 residues. This receptor was obtained from a human donor in good health. What was sequenced was PBMCs. The V and J genes are TRBV2 and TRBJ1-2; 7 bases are a match to TRBD1. This chain's CDR3 is CASVEYGTVRTYGYTF. Here the CDR3 DNA reads TGTGCCAGCGTGGAGTACGGGACAGTGCGCACCTATGGCTACACCTTC.